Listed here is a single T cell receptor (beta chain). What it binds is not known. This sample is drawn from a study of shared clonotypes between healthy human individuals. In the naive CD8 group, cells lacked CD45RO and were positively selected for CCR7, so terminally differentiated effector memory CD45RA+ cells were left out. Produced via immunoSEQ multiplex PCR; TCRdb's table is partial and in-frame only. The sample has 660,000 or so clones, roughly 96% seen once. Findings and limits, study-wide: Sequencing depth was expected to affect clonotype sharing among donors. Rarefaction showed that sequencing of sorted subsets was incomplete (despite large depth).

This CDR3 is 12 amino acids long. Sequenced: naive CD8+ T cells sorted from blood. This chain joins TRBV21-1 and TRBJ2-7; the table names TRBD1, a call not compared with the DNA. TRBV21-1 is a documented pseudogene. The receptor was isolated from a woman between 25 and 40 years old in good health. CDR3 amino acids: CASNLYPYSSFF. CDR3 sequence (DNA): TGTGCCAGCAACCTTTATCCCTACAGCAGTTTTTTC.